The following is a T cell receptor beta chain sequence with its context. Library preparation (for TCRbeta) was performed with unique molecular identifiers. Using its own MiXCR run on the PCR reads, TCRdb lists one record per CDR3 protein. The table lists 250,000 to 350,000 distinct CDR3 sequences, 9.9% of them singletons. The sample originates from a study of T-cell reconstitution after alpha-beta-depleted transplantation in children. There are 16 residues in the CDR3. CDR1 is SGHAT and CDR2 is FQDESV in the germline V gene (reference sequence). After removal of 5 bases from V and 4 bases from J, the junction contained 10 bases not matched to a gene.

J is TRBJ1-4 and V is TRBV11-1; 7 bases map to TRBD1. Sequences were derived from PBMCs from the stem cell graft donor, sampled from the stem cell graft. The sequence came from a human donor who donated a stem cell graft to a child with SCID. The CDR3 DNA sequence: TGTGCCAGCAGCCCGCCGACAGGGAACAATAATGAAAAACTGTTTTTT. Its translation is CASSPPTGNNNEKLFF.